Following are 18 T cell receptor beta chains from one sample sequenced in a study of identical twins. A single record per CDR3 protein comes from TCRdb applying MiXCR to the 5' RACE reads. Among some 1,600,000 distinct CDR3 sequences, less than 35% were seen once, and the ten largest hold about 0.3%. The sequenced sample was cord blood. The receptors were sampled from a newborn girl in good health.

This chain joins TRBV19 and TRBJ2-3; TRBD2 matches 11 bases. Per the germline V gene, CDR1 is LNHDA and CDR2 is SQIVND (reference sequence). The J segment lost 4 bases and the V segment lost 3 bases, leaving 3 bases of the junction unmatched. This CDR3 spans 15 amino acids. The CDR3, as DNA: TGTGCCAGTAGTATCGGGACTAGCGGCGCAGATACGCAGTATTTT. This translates into CASSIGTSGADTQYF.

The count of this clonotype is one. The V and J genes are TRBV20-1 and TRBJ2-4; tentative D call: TRBD2 (6 bases). Germline CDR1 DFQATT, CDR2 SNEGSKA (reference sequence). V was trimmed by 6 bases and J by 0 bases, leaving 15 bases between them. This CDR3 has 15 amino acids. CDR3 in amino acids: CSAIRDSLAKNIQYF. The CDR3 nucleotides are TGCAGTGCCATCCGGGACTCCCTAGCCAAAAACATTCAGTACTTC.

This clonotype turned up a few times. This chain connects TRBV20-1 to TRBJ2-7; TRBD1 or TRBD2 may be the D gene (5 bases each). The CDR3 covers 14 residues. V was clipped by 0 bases and J by 3 bases, with 12 bases between them. The germline gives CDR1 DFQATT, CDR2 SNEGSKA (reference sequence). The CDR3 loop reads CSARDGTPLYEQYF. CDR3 coding DNA: TGCAGTGCTAGAGACGGGACGCCCCTCTACGAGCAGTACTTC.

This chain uses TRBV4-1 with TRBJ2-1, with D perhaps matching TRBD1 (6 bases). CDR3 length equals 16 residues. V lost 5 bases and J 4 bases, leaving 18 bases between the germline ends. The germline V gene has CDR1 MGHRA and CDR2 YSYEKL. CDR3 nucleotides: TGCGCCAGCAGCGCATGGGGACAAACACTTTACAATGAGCAGTTCTTC. Residues: CASSAWGQTLYNEQFF.

The chain carries TRBV12-3 or TRBV12-4 and TRBJ2-2; 12 bases are a match to TRBD2. V lost 6 bases, J lost 1 base, and 6 bases stayed unmatched. CDR3 length: 17 amino acids. CDR3 in amino acids: CASSLRLAGENTGELFF. The CDR3 region has the DNA TGTGCCAGCAGCCTTAGACTAGCGGGAGAGAACACCGGGGAGCTGTTTTTT.

This chain joins TRBV29-1 and TRBJ1-2; the match to TRBD1 covers 8 bases. Germline V gives CDR1 SQVTM, CDR2 ANQGSEA. J gave up 10 bases and V 4 bases, and 8 bases lay outside the gene matches. This CDR3 has 12 amino acids. This CDR3 reads CSVGGQARDYTF. In DNA, the CDR3 is TGCAGCGTTGGGGGACAGGCTCGCGACTACACCTTC.

On this clonotype: Since a much larger clone is just one base distant, this may be a read error. In DNA, the CDR3 is TGCAGCGCTGAAGATCAGCGGGGCGAGCAGTACTTC. It codes for CSAEDQRGEQYF. The rearrangement joins TRBV29-1 to TRBJ2-4; 7 nucleotides agree with TRBD2. Gene TRBJ2-7 matches the end of the DNA better, so the J call may be wrong. Germline V gives CDR1 SQVTM, CDR2 ANQGSEA. The CDR3 contains 12 residues.

This clonotype was picked up a small number of times. V usage is TRBV7-2 and J usage is TRBJ1-2, with a possible D match to TRBD1 (6 bases). V was cut by 5 bases and J by 1 base, with 17 bases left in between. Germline assignment: CDR1 SGHTA and CDR2 FQGNSA. This CDR3 spans 16 amino acids. The CDR3 loop reads CASSPRTSGVNYGYTF. The CDR3 DNA reads TGTGCCAGCAGCCCGCGGACTTCAGGGGTTAACTATGGCTACACCTTC.

The chain is built from TRBV28 and TRBJ2-4; 8 bases align to TRBD2. With V trimmed by 5 bases and J by 5 bases, 2 bases remained unmatched. This CDR3 contains 13 residues. Per germline, CDR1 MDHEN and CDR2 SYDVKM. The DNA of the CDR3 is TGTGCCAGCAGTATAGCGGGGCAAAACATTCAGTACTTC. Residues: CASSIAGQNIQYF.

Concerning this clonotype: Germline and junction disagree at one end, which may indicate a read error. The gene calls are TRBV29-1 and TRBJ2-1; 7 bases map to TRBD2. CDR3 length: 15 residues. Germline V CDR1 and CDR2: SQVTM, ANQGSEA. The CDR3 here is CSVAGLDTIHNGQFF. As DNA, the CDR3 is TGCAGCGTTGCAGGACTAGACACTATTCACAATGGGCAGTTCTTC.

The V and J genes are TRBV20-1 and TRBJ2-7; D possibly corresponds to TRBD1 (5 bases). CDR3 size: 13 residues. Germline V gives CDR1 DFQATT, CDR2 SNEGSKA (reference sequence). Trimming took off 5 bases at V and 1 base at J, with 12 bases between the two ends. CDR3 protein: CSASTVQSYEQYF. In nucleotides, the CDR3 is TGCAGTGCTTCGACAGTGCAATCCTACGAGCAGTACTTC.

The chain combines TRBV29-1 with TRBJ2-1; 8 bases fit TRBD2. This CDR3 contains 14 residues. From germline, CDR1 is SQVTM and CDR2 ANQGSEA. The V segment lost 6 bases and the J segment 8 bases; nucleotides outside the gene matches: 12. CDR3 amino acids: CSVAGTSRSDEQFF. In DNA, the CDR3 is TGCAGCGTGGCCGGGACTAGTAGGTCCGATGAGCAGTTCTTC.

The chain recombines TRBV2 with TRBJ1-1; D is uncertain. The V gene lost 6 bases and the J gene lost 12 bases, with 20 bases spanning the gap. Germline V gene data show CDR1 as SNHLY and CDR2 as FYNNEI. This CDR3 is built from 13 residues. In DNA, the CDR3 is TGTGCCAGCAGCTATAGACCAGGAGGCCTGACTTTCTTT. It encodes CASSYRPGGLTFF.

The rearrangement links TRBV7-8 to TRBJ1-4; the D is unclear. Trimming shortened V by 5 bases and J by 6 bases, and 7 bases separated the two germline ends. The germline V gene has CDR1 SGHVS and CDR2 FQNEAQ. The length of the CDR3 is 12 residues. For the CDR3, the DNA is TGTGCCAGCAGCGGACCGGATGAAAAACTGTTTTTT. It yields the protein CASSGPDEKLFF.

The chain has TRBV5-1 and TRBJ1-6; 11 bases align to TRBD1. The CDR3 is made up of 15 amino acids. CDR1 is SGHRS and CDR2 is YFSETQ in the germline V gene. The ends lost 3 bases at V and 10 bases at J; junction bases unmatched: 6. CDR3: CASSWTGGLDSPLHF. The CDR3 DNA is TGCGCCAGCAGCTGGACAGGGGGCCTGGACTCACCCCTCCACTTT.

The chain employs TRBV9 and TRBJ2-7; a weak D match, TRBD1 (6 bases). The germline V and J ends were trimmed by 0 bases and 2 bases, with 18 bases remaining between them. Germline loops: CDR1 SGDLS, CDR2 YYNGEE. The CDR3 length is 17 residues. The CDR3 spells CASSVGGVGTTPYEQYF. As DNA, the CDR3 is TGTGCCAGCAGCGTAGGAGGTGTGGGGACAACCCCCTACGAGCAGTACTTC.

J is TRBJ2-2 and V is TRBV5-1; 9 bases map to TRBD2. This CDR3 has 17 amino acids. In germline, CDR1 is SGHRS, CDR2 YFSETQ. Unmatched junction bases numbered 12, after V lost 2 bases and J lost 7 bases. In DNA, the CDR3 is TGCGCCAGCAGCTTTTTAATGCTAGCGGGGTCCGGCGGGGAGCTGTTTTTT. Translated, it gives CASSFLMLAGSGGELFF.

V and J are TRBV6-5 and TRBJ2-4; maybe TRBD2 (6 bases). CDR1 is MNHEY and CDR2 is SVGAGI in the germline V gene. Trimming took 0 bases from V and 0 from J, leaving 21 bases between them. The CDR3 has 20 amino acids. DNA of the CDR3: TGTGCCAGCAGTTACTCGATAGGCGGGAAAGGAGGGTTAGCCAAAAACATTCAGTACTTC. Protein sequence: CASSYSIGGKGGLAKNIQYF.